This T cell receptor beta chain was sequenced in a study of T cells expressing NK-cell markers. Germline-derived CDR1 and CDR2 are LGHNA and YSLEER. CDR3 length: 15 amino acids. After re-calling the 5' RACE reads, TCRdb lists one entry per CDR3 protein, DNA absent. This sample's clone table lists roughly 430,000 distinct CDR3 sequences. The sequenced sample consisted of blood T cells: a sorted CD56 or NKG2C T cell subset, CD4+ or CD8+ T cells, or bulk PBMC T cells (not recorded which). This chain joins TRBV4-3 and TRBJ2-4; as DNA is missing, the TRBD1 call by TCRdb cannot be tested. The receptor's source is a woman aged 18-69 years in good health. CDR3 sequence reads: CASSQTPGTKNIQYF.